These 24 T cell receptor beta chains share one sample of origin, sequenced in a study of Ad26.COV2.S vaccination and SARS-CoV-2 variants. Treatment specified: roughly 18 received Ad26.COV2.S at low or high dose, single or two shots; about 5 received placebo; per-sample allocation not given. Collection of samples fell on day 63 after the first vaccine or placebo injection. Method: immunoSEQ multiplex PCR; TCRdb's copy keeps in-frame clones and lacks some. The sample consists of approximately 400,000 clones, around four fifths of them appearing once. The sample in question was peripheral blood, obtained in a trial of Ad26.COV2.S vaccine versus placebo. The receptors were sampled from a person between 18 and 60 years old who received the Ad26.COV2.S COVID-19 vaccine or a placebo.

This CDR3 reads CASSLQPQYGYTF. The CDR3 bases are TGTGCCAGCAGCTTACAACCACAGTATGGCTACACCTTC. The V gene is TRBV11-2, the J gene TRBJ1-2; no firm D call. This CDR3 region has 13 residues. Per germline, CDR1 SGHAT and CDR2 FQNNGV. Trimming left V 2 bases short and J 5 bases short, with 9 bases between.

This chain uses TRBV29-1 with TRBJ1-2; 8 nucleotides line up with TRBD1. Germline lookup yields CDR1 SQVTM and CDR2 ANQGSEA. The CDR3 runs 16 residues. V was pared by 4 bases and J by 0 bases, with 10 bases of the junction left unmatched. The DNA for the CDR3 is TGCAGCGTTGCCCTACAGGGGGTTCTCTCTAACTATGGCTACACCTTC. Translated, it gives CSVALQGVLSNYGYTF.

CDR3 amino acids: CASSWVDRGQETQYF. The CDR3 region has the DNA TGTGCCAGCAGCTGGGTAGACAGGGGTCAAGAGACCCAGTACTTC. The chain links TRBV7-2 to TRBJ2-5; 8 bases map to TRBD1. Looked up from germline, CDR1 is SGHTA and CDR2 is FQGNSA. V lost 4 bases to trimming and J lost 2 bases; unmatched junction nucleotides: 6. The CDR3 sequence is 15 residues long.

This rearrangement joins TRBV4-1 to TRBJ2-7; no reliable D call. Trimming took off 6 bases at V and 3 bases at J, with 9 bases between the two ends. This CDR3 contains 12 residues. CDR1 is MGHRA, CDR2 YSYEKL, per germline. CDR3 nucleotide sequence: TGCGCCAGCAGAGATGACGGCTACGAGCAGTACTTC. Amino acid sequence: CASRDDGYEQYF.

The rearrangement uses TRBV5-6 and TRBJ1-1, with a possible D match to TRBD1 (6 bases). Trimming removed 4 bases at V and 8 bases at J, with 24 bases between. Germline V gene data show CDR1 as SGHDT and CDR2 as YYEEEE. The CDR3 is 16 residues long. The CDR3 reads CASSGTYGTISQEAFF. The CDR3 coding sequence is TGTGCCAGCAGCGGGACGTACGGGACAATATCCCAAGAAGCTTTCTTT.

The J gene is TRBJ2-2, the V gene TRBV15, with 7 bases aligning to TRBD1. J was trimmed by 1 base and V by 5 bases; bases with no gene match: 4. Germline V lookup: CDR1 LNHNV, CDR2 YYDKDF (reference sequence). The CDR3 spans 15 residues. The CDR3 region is CATSARTGNTGELFF. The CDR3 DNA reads TGTGCCACCAGCGCCCGGACAGGGAACACCGGGGAGCTGTTTTTT.

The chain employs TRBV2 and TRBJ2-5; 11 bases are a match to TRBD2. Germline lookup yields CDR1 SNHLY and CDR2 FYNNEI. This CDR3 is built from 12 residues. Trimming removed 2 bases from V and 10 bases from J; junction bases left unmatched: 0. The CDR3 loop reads CASSELAGGQYF. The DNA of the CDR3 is TGTGCCAGCAGTGAACTAGCGGGAGGCCAGTACTTC.

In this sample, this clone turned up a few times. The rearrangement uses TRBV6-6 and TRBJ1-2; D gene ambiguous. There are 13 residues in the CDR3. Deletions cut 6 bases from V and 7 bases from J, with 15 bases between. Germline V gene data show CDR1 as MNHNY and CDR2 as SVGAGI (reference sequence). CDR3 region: CASRNSLKAGYTF. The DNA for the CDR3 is TGTGCCAGCAGGAATTCTCTAAAGGCTGGCTACACCTTC.

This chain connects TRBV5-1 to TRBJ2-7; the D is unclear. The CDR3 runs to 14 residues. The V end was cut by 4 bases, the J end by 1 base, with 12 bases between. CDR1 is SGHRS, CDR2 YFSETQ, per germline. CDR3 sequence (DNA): TGCGCCAGCAGCGCGACTGGAACTTCCTACGAGCAGTACTTC. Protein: CASSATGTSYEQYF.

The CDR3: CASSLLRGVNGYTF. In nucleotides, the CDR3 is TGTGCCAGCAGCCTCCTACGGGGGGTCAATGGCTACACCTTC. The rearrangement uses TRBV13 and TRBJ1-2, with D possibly TRBD1 on 5 matching bases. The CDR3 is made up of 14 amino acids. V was cut by 5 bases and J by 6 bases, with 16 bases left in between. Germline V gene data show CDR1 as PRHDT and CDR2 as FYEKMQ (reference sequence). The complete variable domain, with remaining parts taken from reference TRBV13 and TRBJ1-2, reads AAGVIQSPRHLIKEKRETATLKCYPIPRHDTVYWYQQGPGQDPQFLISFYEKMQSDKGSIPDRFSAQQFSDYHSELNMSSLELGDSALYFCASSLLRGVNGYTFGSGTRLTVV.

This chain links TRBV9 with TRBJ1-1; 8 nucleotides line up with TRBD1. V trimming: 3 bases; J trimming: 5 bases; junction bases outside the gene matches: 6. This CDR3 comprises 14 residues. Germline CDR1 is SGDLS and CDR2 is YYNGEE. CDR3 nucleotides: TGTGCCAGCAGCGAGGGACAGGTGAGGACTGAAGCTTTCTTT. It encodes CASSEGQVRTEAFF.

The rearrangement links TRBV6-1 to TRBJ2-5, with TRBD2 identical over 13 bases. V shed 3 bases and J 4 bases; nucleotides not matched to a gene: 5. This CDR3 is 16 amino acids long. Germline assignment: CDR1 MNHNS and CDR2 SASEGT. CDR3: CASSEGLAGLGETQYF. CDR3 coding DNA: TGTGCCAGCAGTGAGGGACTAGCGGGGTTGGGAGAGACCCAGTACTTC.

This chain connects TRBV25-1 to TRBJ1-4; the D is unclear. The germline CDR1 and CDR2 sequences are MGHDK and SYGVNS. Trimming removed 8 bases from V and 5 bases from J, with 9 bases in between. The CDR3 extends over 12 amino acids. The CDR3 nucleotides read TGTGCCAGCGGTAGACCCAATGAAAAACTGTTTTTT. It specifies CASGRPNEKLFF.

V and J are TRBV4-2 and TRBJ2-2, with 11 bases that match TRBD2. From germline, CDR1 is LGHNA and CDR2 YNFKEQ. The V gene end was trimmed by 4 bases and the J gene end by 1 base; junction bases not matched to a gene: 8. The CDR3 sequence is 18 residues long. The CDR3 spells CASSRPTSGSLNTGELFF. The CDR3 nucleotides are TGTGCCAGCAGCCGCCCTACTAGCGGGAGCTTGAACACCGGGGAGCTGTTTTTT.

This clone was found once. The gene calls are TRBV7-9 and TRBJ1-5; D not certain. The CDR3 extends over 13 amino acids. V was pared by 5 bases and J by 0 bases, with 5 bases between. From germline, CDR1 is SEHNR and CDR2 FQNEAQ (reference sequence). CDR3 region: CASSPDSNQPQHF. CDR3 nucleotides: TGTGCCAGCAGCCCTGATAGCAATCAGCCCCAGCATTTT.

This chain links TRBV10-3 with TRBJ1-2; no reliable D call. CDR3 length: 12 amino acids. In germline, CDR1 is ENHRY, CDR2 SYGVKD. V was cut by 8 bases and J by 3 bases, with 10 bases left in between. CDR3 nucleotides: TGTGCCATCGCGCGCGGGGACTATGGCTACACCTTC. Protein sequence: CAIARGDYGYTF.

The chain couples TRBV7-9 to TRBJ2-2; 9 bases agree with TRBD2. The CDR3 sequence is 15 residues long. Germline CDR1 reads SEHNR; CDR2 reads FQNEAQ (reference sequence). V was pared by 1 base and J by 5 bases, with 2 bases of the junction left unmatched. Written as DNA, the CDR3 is TGTGCCAGCAGCTTAGTAGCGGGGGCGACCGGGGAGCTGTTTTTT. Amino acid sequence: CASSLVAGATGELFF.

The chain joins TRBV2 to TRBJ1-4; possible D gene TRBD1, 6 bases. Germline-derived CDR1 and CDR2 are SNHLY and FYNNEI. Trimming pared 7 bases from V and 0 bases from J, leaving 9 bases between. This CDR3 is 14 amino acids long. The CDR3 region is CASNRQATNEKLFF. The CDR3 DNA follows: TGTGCCAGCAATAGACAGGCAACTAATGAAAAACTGTTTTTT.

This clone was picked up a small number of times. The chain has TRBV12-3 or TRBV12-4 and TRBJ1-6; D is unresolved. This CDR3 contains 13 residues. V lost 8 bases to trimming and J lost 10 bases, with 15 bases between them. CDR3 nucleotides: TGTGCCAGCTCCTCTAGGGATACCTCACCCCTCCACTTT. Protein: CASSSRDTSPLHF.

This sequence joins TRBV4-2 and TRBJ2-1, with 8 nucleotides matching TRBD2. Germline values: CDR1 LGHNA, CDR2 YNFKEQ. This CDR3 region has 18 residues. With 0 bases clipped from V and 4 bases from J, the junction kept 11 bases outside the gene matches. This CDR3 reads CASSQDQRSGSLYNEQFF. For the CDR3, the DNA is TGTGCCAGCAGCCAAGATCAAAGGAGCGGGAGCCTTTACAATGAGCAGTTCTTC.

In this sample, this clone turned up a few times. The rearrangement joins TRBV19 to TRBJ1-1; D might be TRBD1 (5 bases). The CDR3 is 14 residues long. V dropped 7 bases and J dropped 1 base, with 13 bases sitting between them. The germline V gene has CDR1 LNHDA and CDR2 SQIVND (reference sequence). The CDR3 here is CASIQAGSNTEAFF. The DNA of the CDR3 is TGTGCCAGTATACAGGCAGGTTCGAACACTGAAGCTTTCTTT.

CDR3 sequence reads: CASTSVLRDKGYGYTF. Written as DNA, the CDR3 is TGTGCCAGCACTTCTGTCCTTCGGGACAAAGGCTATGGCTACACCTTC. The gene calls are TRBV27 and TRBJ1-2, with D possibly matching TRBD1 (6 bases). The CDR3 extends over 16 amino acids. Germline CDR1 and CDR2: MNHEY and SMNVEV (reference sequence). V lost 7 bases to trimming and J lost 4 bases, with 22 bases between them.

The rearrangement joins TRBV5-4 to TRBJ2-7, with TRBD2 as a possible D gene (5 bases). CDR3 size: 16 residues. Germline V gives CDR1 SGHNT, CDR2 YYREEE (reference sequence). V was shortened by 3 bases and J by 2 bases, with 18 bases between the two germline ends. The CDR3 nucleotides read TGTGCCAGCAGCTCCGGAGGCCGCGTTGGGGCCTACGAGCAGTACTTC. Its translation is CASSSGGRVGAYEQYF.

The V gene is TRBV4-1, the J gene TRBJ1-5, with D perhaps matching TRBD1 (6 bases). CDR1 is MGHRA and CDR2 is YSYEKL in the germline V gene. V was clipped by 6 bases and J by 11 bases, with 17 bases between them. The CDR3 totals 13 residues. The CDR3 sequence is CASSPTGSPTQHF. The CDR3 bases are TGCGCCAGCAGTCCCACAGGGTCTCCGACCCAGCATTTT.